This entry concerns a single TCR beta chain. The CDR3 spans 15 residues. With V trimmed by 0 bases and J by 2 bases, 4 bases remained unmatched. Germline CDR1 and CDR2: ENHRY and SYGVKD. Produced via immunoSEQ multiplex PCR; TCRdb's table is partial and in-frame only. Of about 130,000 clones in the sample, roughly four fifths are singletons; the top ten hold around 6%. The sample comes from a study of blood T cell repertoires in COVID-19. Specimen: peripheral blood. This chain joins TRBV10-3 and TRBJ2-7, with 7 nucleotides matching TRBD2. The sequence came from an elderly man with COVID-19, enrolled during active disease. The DNA of the CDR3 is TGTGCCATCAGTGAGTCTACTAGCGCCCCCTACGAGCAGTACTTC. Its translation: CAISESTSAPYEQYF.